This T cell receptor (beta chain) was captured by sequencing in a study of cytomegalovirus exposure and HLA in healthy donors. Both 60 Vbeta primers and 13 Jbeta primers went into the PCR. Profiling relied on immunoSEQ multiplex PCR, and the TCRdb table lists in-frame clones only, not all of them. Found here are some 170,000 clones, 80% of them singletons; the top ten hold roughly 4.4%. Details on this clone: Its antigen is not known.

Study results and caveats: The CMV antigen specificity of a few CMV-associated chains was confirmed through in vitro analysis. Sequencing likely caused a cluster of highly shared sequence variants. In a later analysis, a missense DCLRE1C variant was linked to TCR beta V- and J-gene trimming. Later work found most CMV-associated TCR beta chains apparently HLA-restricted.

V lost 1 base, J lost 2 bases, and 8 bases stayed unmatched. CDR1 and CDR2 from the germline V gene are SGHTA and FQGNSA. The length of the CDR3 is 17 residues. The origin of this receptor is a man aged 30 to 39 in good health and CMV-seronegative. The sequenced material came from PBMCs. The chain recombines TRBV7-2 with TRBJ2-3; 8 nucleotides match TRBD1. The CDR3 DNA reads TGTGCCAGCAGCTTAGATGGACAGGGTCAAAACACAGATACGCAGTATTTT. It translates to CASSLDGQGQNTDTQYF. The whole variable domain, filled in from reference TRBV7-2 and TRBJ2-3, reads GAGVSQSPSNKVTEKGKDVELRCDPISGHTALYWYRQSLGQGLEFLIYFQGNSAPDKSGLPSDRFSAERTGGSVSTLTIQRTQQEDSAVYLCASSLDGQGQNTDTQYFGPGTRLTVL.